This entry lists 26 T cell receptor beta chains sequenced from one sample in a study of blood T cell repertoires in COVID-19. Assay: immunoSEQ multiplex PCR; the TCRdb copy retains only in-frame clones and omits some. The data contain 200,000 or so clones, approximately 88% of them singletons. The sequenced material came from PBMCs or T cells enriched from blood (not recorded which). The receptors stem from a woman between 25 and 40 years old who had been exposed to COVID-19.

CDR3 bases: TGTGCCAGCAGCTTTAGCATCTCGTACGAGCAGTACTTC. Translation: CASSFSISYEQYF. The chain recombines TRBV11-2 with TRBJ2-7; no firm D call. Germline assignment: CDR1 SGHAT and CDR2 FQNNGV. This CDR3 comprises 13 residues. V lost 3 bases to trimming and J lost 4 bases, with 10 bases between them.

This sequence joins TRBV4-1 and TRBJ2-3; D unresolved. The germline V gene has CDR1 MGHRA and CDR2 YSYEKL. The V end was cut by 4 bases, the J end by 4 bases, with 9 bases between. This CDR3 contains 13 residues. The DNA for the CDR3 is TGCGCCAGCAGCCTCGCAGTCCCAGATACGCAGTATTTT. Translated: CASSLAVPDTQYF.

The chain joins TRBV20-1 to TRBJ2-3; 9 bases align to TRBD1. In germline, CDR1 is DFQATT, CDR2 SNEGSKA (reference sequence). CDR3 length: 16 residues. Trimming took 3 bases from V and 5 from J; bases not matched to a gene: 12. CDR3 residues: CSASPTGQGLIDTQYF. The CDR3 region has the DNA TGCAGTGCTAGTCCGACGGGACAGGGCCTTATAGATACGCAGTATTTT.

This clone was recorded once. The chain links TRBV18 to TRBJ1-6, with D possibly matching TRBD1 (6 bases). Trimming took off 2 bases at V and 10 bases at J, with 15 bases between the two ends. Germline V gene data show CDR1 as KGHSH and CDR2 as LQKENI. This CDR3 has 15 residues. CDR3 protein: CASSPREGGGSPLHF. The CDR3 region has the DNA TGTGCCAGCTCACCAAGGGAGGGGGGGGGCTCACCCCTCCACTTT. Using reference TRBV18 and TRBJ1-6 for the parts outside the CDR3, the full variable domain is NAGVMQNPRHLVRRRGQEARLRCSPMKGHSHVYWYRQLPEEGLKFMVYLQKENIIDESGMPKERFSAEFPKEGPSILRIQQVVRGDSAAYFCASSPREGGGSPLHFGNGTRLTVT.

CDR3 in amino acids: CASSYGGRGNTIYF. CDR3 in DNA: TGTGCCAGCAGTTACGGGGGGAGAGGAAACACCATATATTTT. The rearrangement uses TRBV6-5 and TRBJ1-3, with a possible D match to TRBD1 (5 bases). This CDR3 contains 14 residues. V lost 2 bases and J lost 4, with 9 bases in between. CDR1 is MNHEY and CDR2 is SVGAGI in the germline V gene.

The chain carries TRBV7-2 and TRBJ1-2; tentative D call: TRBD1 (5 bases). Deletions cut 5 bases from V and 7 bases from J, with 11 bases between. The germline CDR1 and CDR2 sequences are SGHTA and FQGNSA. This CDR3 is 12 amino acids long. In DNA, the CDR3 is TGTGCCAGCAGCCCGAAGGGGTTTGGCTACACCTTC. Protein product: CASSPKGFGYTF.

CDR3 nucleotides: TGCGCCAGCAGCCTTCTACAGGGTATGAGCAATCAGCCCCAGCATTTT. Protein sequence: CASSLLQGMSNQPQHF. This chain uses TRBV4-1 with TRBJ1-5, with D perhaps matching TRBD1 (6 bases). Germline V gene lookup returns CDR1 MGHRA and CDR2 YSYEKL. There are 16 residues in the CDR3. The ends were cut back, 4 bases at V and 1 base at J, with 14 bases in the middle.

The chain links TRBV28 to TRBJ1-5; 10 bases map to TRBD1. V shed 3 bases and J 0 bases; nucleotides not matched to a gene: 8. CDR1 and CDR2 (germline): MDHEN, SYDVKM. This CDR3 has 18 residues. CDR3 nucleotide sequence: TGTGCCAGCAGTTTTATGGGACAGGGGCTATATAGCAATCAGCCCCAGCATTTT. Residues: CASSFMGQGLYSNQPQHF.

The chain uses TRBV6-4 and TRBJ1-4; TRBD1 might be the D (6 bases). The CDR3 is made up of 13 amino acids. Trimming pared 10 bases from V and 4 bases from J, leaving 13 bases between. Germline V lookup: CDR1 MRHNA, CDR2 SNTAGT. The CDR3 loop reads CANSGGRNEKLFF. CDR3 bases: TGTGCCAACTCGGGGGGGCGTAATGAAAAACTGTTTTTT.

The rearrangement links TRBV7-9 to TRBJ2-1; 11 bases fit TRBD2. The CDR3 is 15 residues long. The germline gives CDR1 SEHNR, CDR2 FQNEAQ (reference sequence). Trimming removed 5 bases from V and 10 bases from J; junction bases left unmatched: 10. CDR3 nucleotide sequence: TGTGCCAGCAGCCCACCGGGACTAGCGGCCCTAGAGCAGTTCTTC. Residues: CASSPPGLAALEQFF. Together with reference TRBV7-9 and TRBJ2-1, the CDR3 gives the full variable domain: DTGVSQNPRHKITKRGQNVTFRCDPISEHNRLYWYRQTLGQGPEFLTYFQNEAQLEKSRLLSDRFSAERPKGSFSTLEIQRTEQGDSAMYLCASSPPGLAALEQFFGPGTRLTVL.

The chain employs TRBV12-3 or TRBV12-4 and TRBJ1-2, with D hard to call. V lost 1 base and J 3 bases, leaving 6 bases between the germline ends. The length of the CDR3 is 13 residues. The CDR3 reads CASSLGADYGYTF. The CDR3 DNA sequence: TGTGCCAGCAGTTTAGGGGCCGACTATGGCTACACCTTC.

The count of this clone is one. CDR3 nucleotides: TGTGCCAGCAGGGGCTTCGGGCGACAGGGGGCTGGAAACACTGAAGCTTTCTTT. It encodes CASRGFGRQGAGNTEAFF. This chain connects TRBV28 to TRBJ1-1; 10 nucleotides agree with TRBD1. Germline lookup yields CDR1 MDHEN and CDR2 SYDVKM. CDR3 length: 18 residues. Trimming took 6 bases from V and 2 from J; bases not matched to a gene: 15.

The chain is built from TRBV27 and TRBJ2-7; the match to TRBD1 covers 10 bases. The CDR3 is 16 residues long. With 2 bases clipped from V and 1 base from J, the junction kept 5 bases outside the gene matches. Looked up from germline, CDR1 is MNHEY and CDR2 is SMNVEV (reference sequence). CDR3 nucleotides: TGTGCCAGCAGTTTAATGGGGACAGGGGTATCCTACGAGCAGTACTTC. Residues: CASSLMGTGVSYEQYF.

The V call is TRBV6-2 or TRBV6-3, the J call TRBJ2-2, with TRBD2 matching over 13 bases. CDR3 length equals 16 residues. J lost 6 bases, V lost 5 bases, and 6 bases had no gene match. Germline assignment: CDR1 MNHEY and CDR2 SVGEGT. CDR3 region: CASSPLGTSGAGELFF. The CDR3 region has the DNA TGTGCCAGCAGTCCCCTCGGGACTAGCGGGGCCGGGGAGCTGTTTTTT.

This clone has only one observation. This sequence joins TRBV9 and TRBJ2-1, with TRBD2 as a possible D gene (5 bases). Germline assignment: CDR1 SGDLS and CDR2 YYNGEE. The ends were cut back, 0 bases at V and 8 bases at J, with 12 bases in the middle. The CDR3 runs to 14 residues. CDR3 nucleotide sequence: TGTGCCAGCAGCGTAGTAACTAGTCCCTATGAGCAGTTCTTC. This encodes CASSVVTSPYEQFF.

V and J are TRBV6-5 and TRBJ1-2; 11 positions match TRBD1. The germline CDR1 and CDR2 sequences are MNHEY and SVGAGI. Trimming cost V 7 bases and J 13 bases; bases outside gene matches: 11. The CDR3 spans 13 residues. The CDR3 DNA reads TGTGCCAGCATCCGACCGGGACAGGGGGAGTGCACCTTC. Translating gives CASIRPGQGECTF.

J is TRBJ1-2 and V is TRBV12-3 or TRBV12-4; maybe TRBD1 (5 bases). Trimming stripped 3 bases from V and 6 bases from J, with 11 bases between. The CDR3 is 13 amino acids. The CDR3 reads CASSFPGRNGYTF. CDR3 nucleotides: TGTGCCAGCAGTTTCCCAGGGAGGAATGGCTACACCTTC.

The V gene is TRBV7-2, the J gene TRBJ2-7; TRBD2 matches 8 bases. The CDR3 has 13 amino acids. Germline V lookup: CDR1 SGHTA, CDR2 FQGNSA. The junction had 4 bases not matched to a gene; V was cut back by 5 bases and J by 4 bases. This CDR3 reads CASSVSGAYEQYF. The CDR3 bases are TGTGCCAGCAGCGTTAGCGGGGCTTACGAGCAGTACTTC.

This chain uses TRBV2 with TRBJ1-5; TRBD1 might be the D (6 bases). This CDR3 contains 15 residues. V lost 6 bases and J 6 bases, leaving 18 bases between the germline ends. From germline, CDR1 is SNHLY and CDR2 FYNNEI. The DNA for the CDR3 is TGTGCCAGCAGACCTCTCCGTACAGGGTTTCAGCCCCAGCATTTT. As protein: CASRPLRTGFQPQHF.

Written as DNA, the CDR3 is TGTGCCAGCAGTGACCCACCAATTTTCGACTCTTTCACAGATACGCAGTATTTT. Translating it yields CASSDPPIFDSFTDTQYF. The chain links TRBV6-1 to TRBJ2-3; D is unresolved. Looked up from germline, CDR1 is MNHNS and CDR2 is SASEGT. This CDR3 is 18 amino acids long. Trimming pared 3 bases from V and 2 bases from J, leaving 21 bases between.

The J gene is TRBJ1-3, the V gene TRBV7-8, with 7 bases aligning to TRBD1. The CDR3 has 14 residues. The V and J ends lost 5 bases and 7 bases, in that order; junction bases with no gene match: 8. Germline V gene lookup returns CDR1 SGHVS and CDR2 FQNEAQ. The CDR3 loop reads CASSDNTGVNTIYF. CDR3 in DNA: TGTGCCAGCAGCGACAACACAGGGGTGAACACCATATATTTT.

The chain uses TRBV5-1 and TRBJ2-7; 8 bases are a match to TRBD2. Germline CDR1 reads SGHRS; CDR2 reads YFSETQ. The V gene end was trimmed by 4 bases and the J gene end by 6 bases; junction bases not matched to a gene: 18. The CDR3 has 17 residues. The CDR3 DNA reads as TGCGCCAGCAGCCCGGAGCGAGTAGCGGGACCCTGGAGCGAGCAGTACTTC. It encodes CASSPERVAGPWSEQYF.

The V gene is TRBV10-1, the J gene TRBJ1-1; D ambiguous. The CDR3 is 14 amino acids. V lost 2 bases, J lost 1 base, and 8 bases lay in between. Germline V gene sequence: CDR1 WNHNN, CDR2 SYGVQD (reference sequence). CDR3: CASSEHLSNTEAFF. Written as DNA, the CDR3 is TGCGCCAGCAGTGAGCACCTATCGAACACTGAAGCTTTCTTT.

This chain connects TRBV6-5 to TRBJ2-1; D unresolved. The CDR3 contains 16 residues. Per germline, CDR1 MNHEY and CDR2 SVGAGI. V gave up 0 bases and J gave up 8 bases, with 17 bases separating them. The DNA for the CDR3 is TGTGCCAGCAGTTACTCGAGAGTCTCGAGTTTAGATGAGCAGTTCTTC. Translated: CASSYSRVSSLDEQFF.

V gene TRBV11-2 combines with J gene TRBJ2-3; possible D gene TRBD2, 6 bases. This CDR3 contains 16 residues. The germline V gene encodes CDR1 SGHAT and CDR2 FQNNGV. V was pared by 1 base and J by 6 bases, with 17 bases between. This chain's CDR3 is CASSLGVSLGGDTQYF. CDR3 nucleotide sequence: TGTGCCAGCAGCTTAGGAGTATCACTTGGAGGGGATACGCAGTATTTT.

The V gene is TRBV2, the J gene TRBJ1-5, with 7 bases aligning to TRBD1. Germline V gives CDR1 SNHLY, CDR2 FYNNEI. The CDR3 contains 13 residues. V dropped 6 bases and J dropped 7; count of bases not matched to a gene: 6. This CDR3 is CASRTGVYQPQHF. DNA for the CDR3: TGTGCCAGCAGAACAGGGGTTTACCAGCCCCAGCATTTT.